This T cell receptor beta chain stems from a study of T cells in Graves' hyperthyroidism and ophthalmopathy. The TCR beta CDR3 regions underwent amplification using RNA transcripts as the source. The HTBI primer set served for first-round RT-PCR of the TCR CDR3. TCRdb redid the calling of the multiplex PCR reads with MiXCR, one entry per CDR3 protein. The sample shows under 450,000 distinct CDR3 sequences, about a sixth of them seen only once. The CDR3 runs 14 residues. Germline loops: CDR1 SGHTA, CDR2 FQGNSA. V trimming: 5 bases; J trimming: 6 bases; junction bases outside the gene matches: 5. Lactation, pregnancy, other autoimmune disease or uncontrolled infection excluded patients.

The sequencing input was blood. The chain couples TRBV7-2 to TRBJ2-3; 10 bases map to TRBD2. The clonotype was recovered from a woman aged 18-29 years with Graves' hyperthyroidism. The CDR3 is CASSDYSGGDTQYF. For the CDR3, the DNA is TGTGCCAGCAGCGATTATAGCGGGGGGGATACGCAGTATTTT.